Included here is one T cell receptor (beta chain) sequence, with context. Its specificity is not known. The ends lost 5 bases at V and 7 bases at J; junction bases unmatched: 12. The CDR3 consists of 17 residues. Germline V gene lookup returns CDR1 SGHDN and CDR2 FVKESK. This entry comes from a study of blood T cells in healthy people across ages. Findings and caveats of the study: Diversity was higher, and naive CD4+ cells more numerous, in long-lived donors than in aged donors.

A second PCR, run for about 7 to 12 cycles, used a sample-barcoded 5' primer plus a J-beta primer mix. In TCRdb, the 5' RACE reads were re-called with MiXCR into one record per CDR3 protein. The sample has over a million distinct CDR3 sequences, 42% seen once. The sequence came from a woman aged 18-29 years in good health. The chain carries TRBV14 and TRBJ2-1, with 12 bases lining up with TRBD2. Sequenced sample: blood. CDR3 loop: CASSIGTSGFGRNEQFF. DNA for the CDR3: TGTGCCAGCAGCATCGGGACTAGCGGGTTCGGTCGGAATGAGCAGTTCTTC.